The present entry profiles one T cell receptor beta chain with its context. One end of the junction varies from germline; a read error may be responsible. Germline CDR1 and CDR2: SEHNR and FQNEAQ (reference sequence). The CDR3 extends over 13 amino acids. The data were taken from a study of cytomegalovirus exposure and HLA in healthy donors. PCR involved 60 Vbeta and 13 Jbeta primers. Profiling relied on immunoSEQ multiplex PCR, and the TCRdb table lists in-frame clones only, not all of them. Here the sample spans hundreds of thousands of clones, about 75% being singletons. The chain has TRBV7-9 and TRBJ2-7, with unresolved D. The sample comprised PBMCs. This receptor was taken from a female donor in good health and CMV-seronegative. In DNA form, the CDR3 reads TGTTCCAGCAGCTTCTCTAGGCTGGACGAGCAGTACTTC. This codes for CSSSFSRLDEQYF.